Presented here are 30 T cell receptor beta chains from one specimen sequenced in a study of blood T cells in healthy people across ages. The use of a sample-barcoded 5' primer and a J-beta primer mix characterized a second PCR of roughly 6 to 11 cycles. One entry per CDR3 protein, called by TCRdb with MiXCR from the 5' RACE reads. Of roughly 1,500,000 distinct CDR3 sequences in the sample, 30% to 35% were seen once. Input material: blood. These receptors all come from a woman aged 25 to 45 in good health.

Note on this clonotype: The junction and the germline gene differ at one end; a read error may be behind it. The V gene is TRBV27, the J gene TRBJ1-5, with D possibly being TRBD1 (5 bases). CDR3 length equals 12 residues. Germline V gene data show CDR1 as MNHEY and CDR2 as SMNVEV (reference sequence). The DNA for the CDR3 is TGTGCCAGCGCTCAGGGAGGGCAGCCCCGGCATTTT. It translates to CASAQGGQPRHF.

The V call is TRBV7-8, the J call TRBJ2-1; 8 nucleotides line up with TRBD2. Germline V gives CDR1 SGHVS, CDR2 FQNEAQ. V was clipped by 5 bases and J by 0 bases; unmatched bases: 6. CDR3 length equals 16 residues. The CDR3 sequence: CASSPQGTSSYNEQFF. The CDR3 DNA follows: TGTGCCAGCAGCCCCCAGGGGACTAGCTCCTACAATGAGCAGTTCTTC. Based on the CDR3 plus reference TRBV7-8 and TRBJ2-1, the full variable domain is GAGVSQSPRYKVAKRGQDVALRCDPISGHVSLFWYQQALGQGPEFLTYFQNEAQLDKSGLPSDRFFAERPEGSVSTLKIQRTQQEDSAVYLCASSPQGTSSYNEQFFGPGTRLTVL.

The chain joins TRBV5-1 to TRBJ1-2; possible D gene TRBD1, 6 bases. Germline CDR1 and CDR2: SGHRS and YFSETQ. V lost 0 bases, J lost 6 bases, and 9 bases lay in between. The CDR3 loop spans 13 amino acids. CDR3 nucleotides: TGCGCCAGCAGCTTGGGGGACATCGATGGCTACACCTTC. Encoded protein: CASSLGDIDGYTF.

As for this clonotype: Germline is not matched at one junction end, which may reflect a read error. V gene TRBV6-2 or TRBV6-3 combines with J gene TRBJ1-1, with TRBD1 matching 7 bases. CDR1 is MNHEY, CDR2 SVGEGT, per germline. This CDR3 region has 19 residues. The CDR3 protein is CAGSYPDRGLLPTSAEAFF. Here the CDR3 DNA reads TGTGCCGGCAGTTACCCAGATAGGGGGCTACTCCCCACCTCCGCTGAAGCTTTCTTT.

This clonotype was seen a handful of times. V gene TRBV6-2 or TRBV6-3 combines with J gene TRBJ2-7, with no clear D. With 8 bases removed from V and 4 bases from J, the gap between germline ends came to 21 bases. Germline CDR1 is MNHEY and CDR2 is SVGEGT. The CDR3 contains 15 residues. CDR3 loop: CASLNDLGSPYEQYF. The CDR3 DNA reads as TGTGCCAGCCTCAACGACTTGGGATCCCCTTACGAGCAGTACTTC.

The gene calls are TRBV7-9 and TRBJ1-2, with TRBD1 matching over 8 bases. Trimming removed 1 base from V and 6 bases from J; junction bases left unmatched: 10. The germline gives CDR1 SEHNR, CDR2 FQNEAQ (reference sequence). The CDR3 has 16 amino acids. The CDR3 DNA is TGTGCCAGCAGCTTAGGGCAGGTGGGGGACAGGCATGGCTACACCTTC. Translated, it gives CASSLGQVGDRHGYTF.

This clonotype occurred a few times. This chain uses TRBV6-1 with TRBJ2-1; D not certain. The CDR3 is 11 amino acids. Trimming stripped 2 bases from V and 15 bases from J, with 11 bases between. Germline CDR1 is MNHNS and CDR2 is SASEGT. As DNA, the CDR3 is TGTGCCAGCAGTGAACGTGGAGCTCCGTTCTTC. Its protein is CASSERGAPFF.

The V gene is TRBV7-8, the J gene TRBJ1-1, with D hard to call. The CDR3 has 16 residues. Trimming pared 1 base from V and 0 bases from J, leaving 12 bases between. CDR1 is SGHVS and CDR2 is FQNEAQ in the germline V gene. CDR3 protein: CASSLGAGPMNTEAFF. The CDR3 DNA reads TGTGCCAGCAGCTTAGGGGCAGGCCCGATGAACACTGAAGCTTTCTTT.

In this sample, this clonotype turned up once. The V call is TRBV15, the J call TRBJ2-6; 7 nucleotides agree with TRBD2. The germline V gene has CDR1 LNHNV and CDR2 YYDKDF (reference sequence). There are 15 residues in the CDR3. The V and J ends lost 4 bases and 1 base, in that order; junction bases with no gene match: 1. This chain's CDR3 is CATSIGGSGANVLTF. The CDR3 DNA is TGTGCCACCAGCATCGGGGGGTCTGGGGCCAACGTCCTGACTTTC.

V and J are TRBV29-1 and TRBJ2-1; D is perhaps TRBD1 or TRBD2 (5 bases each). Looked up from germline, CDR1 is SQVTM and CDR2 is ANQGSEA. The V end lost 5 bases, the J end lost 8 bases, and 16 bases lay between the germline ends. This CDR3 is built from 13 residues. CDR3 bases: TGCAGCGTTAGCCCCGAACGGGACCATGAGCAGTTCTTC. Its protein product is CSVSPERDHEQFF.

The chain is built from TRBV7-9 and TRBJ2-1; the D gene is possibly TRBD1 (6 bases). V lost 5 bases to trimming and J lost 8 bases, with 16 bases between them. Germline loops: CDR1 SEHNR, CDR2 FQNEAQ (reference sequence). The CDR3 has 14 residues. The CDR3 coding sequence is TGTGCCAGCAGCCCTCGGACAGTTGCATATGAGCAGTTCTTC. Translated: CASSPRTVAYEQFF.

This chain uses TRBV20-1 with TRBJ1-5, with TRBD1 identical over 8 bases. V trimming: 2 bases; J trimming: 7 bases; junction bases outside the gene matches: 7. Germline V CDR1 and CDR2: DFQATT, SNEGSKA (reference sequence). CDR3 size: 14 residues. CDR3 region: CSARPGGAGQPQHF. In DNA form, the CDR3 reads TGCAGTGCTAGACCAGGGGGCGCGGGGCAGCCCCAGCATTTT.

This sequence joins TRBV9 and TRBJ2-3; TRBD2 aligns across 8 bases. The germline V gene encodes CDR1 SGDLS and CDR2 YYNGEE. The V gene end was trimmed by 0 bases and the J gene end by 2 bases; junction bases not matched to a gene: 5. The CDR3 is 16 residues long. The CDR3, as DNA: TGTGCCAGCAGCGTAGACGGGGGGGATTTCACAGATACGCAGTATTTT. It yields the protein CASSVDGGDFTDTQYF.

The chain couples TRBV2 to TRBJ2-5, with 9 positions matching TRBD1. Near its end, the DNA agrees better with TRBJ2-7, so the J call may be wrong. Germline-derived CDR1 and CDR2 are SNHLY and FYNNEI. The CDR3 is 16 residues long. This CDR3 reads CASTEGQGLPTYEQYF. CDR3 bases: TGTGCCAGCACCGAGGGACAGGGCCTTCCAACCTACGAGCAGTACTTC.

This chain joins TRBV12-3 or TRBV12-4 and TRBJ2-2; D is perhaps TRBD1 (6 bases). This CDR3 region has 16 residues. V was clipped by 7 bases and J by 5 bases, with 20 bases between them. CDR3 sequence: CASTRGTRNGTGELFF. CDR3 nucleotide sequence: TGTGCCAGCACCCGAGGGACACGTAACGGGACCGGGGAGCTGTTTTTT.

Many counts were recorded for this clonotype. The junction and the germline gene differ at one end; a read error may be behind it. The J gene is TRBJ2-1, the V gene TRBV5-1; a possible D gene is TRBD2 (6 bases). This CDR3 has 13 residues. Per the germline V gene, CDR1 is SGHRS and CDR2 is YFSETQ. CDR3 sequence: CASSSAGNNEQFF. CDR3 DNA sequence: TGTGCCAGCAGCAGCGCGGGGAACAATGAGCAGTTCTTC.

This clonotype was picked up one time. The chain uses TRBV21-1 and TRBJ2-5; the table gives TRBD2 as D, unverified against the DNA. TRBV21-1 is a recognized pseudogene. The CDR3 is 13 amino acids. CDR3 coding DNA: TGTGCCAGCAGCAAAGTGGGACGTAGCAGGCAGTACTTC. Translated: CASSKVGRSRQYF.

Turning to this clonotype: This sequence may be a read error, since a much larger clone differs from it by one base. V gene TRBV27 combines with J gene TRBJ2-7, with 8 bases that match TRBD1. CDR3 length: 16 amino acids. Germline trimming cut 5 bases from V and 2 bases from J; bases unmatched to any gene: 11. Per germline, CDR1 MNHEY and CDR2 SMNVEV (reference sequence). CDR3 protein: CASSPIPGQDPYEQYF. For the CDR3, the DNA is TGTGCCAGCAGTCCGATCCCGGGACAGGACCCCTACGAGCAGTACTTC.

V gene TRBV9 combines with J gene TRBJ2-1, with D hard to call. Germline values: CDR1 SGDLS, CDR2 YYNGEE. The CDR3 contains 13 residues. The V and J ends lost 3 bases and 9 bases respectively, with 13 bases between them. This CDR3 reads CASSGGYGVEQFF. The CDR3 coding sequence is TGTGCCAGCAGCGGGGGATATGGGGTTGAGCAGTTCTTC.

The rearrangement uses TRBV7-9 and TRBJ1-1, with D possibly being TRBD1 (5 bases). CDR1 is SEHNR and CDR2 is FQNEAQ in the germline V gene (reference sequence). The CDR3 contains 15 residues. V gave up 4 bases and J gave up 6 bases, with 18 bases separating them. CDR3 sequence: CASSSTGREYAEAFF. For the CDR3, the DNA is TGTGCCAGCAGCTCTACTGGCAGGGAGTACGCTGAAGCTTTCTTT.

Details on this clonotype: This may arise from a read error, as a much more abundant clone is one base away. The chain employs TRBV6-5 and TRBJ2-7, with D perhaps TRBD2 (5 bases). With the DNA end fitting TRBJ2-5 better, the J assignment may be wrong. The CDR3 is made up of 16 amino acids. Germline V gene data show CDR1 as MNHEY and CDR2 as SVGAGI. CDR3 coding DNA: TGTGCCAGCAGTCCACTGGTCGAGGGCGGGTCGGGGACCCAGTACTTC. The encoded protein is CASSPLVEGGSGTQYF.

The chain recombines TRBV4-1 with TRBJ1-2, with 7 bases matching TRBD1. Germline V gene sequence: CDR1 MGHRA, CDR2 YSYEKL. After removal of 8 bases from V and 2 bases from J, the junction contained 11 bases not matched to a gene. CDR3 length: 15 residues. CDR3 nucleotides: TGCGCCAGCGGCCGCCTGGGACAGCAGAACTATGGCTACACCTTC. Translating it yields CASGRLGQQNYGYTF.

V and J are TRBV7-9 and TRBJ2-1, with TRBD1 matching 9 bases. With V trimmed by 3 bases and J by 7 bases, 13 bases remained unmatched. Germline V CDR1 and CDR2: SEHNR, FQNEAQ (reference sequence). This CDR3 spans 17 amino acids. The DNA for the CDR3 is TGTGCCAGCAGCTTCACTCCCGGGACAGGGAAGGGTAATGAGCAGTTCTTC. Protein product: CASSFTPGTGKGNEQFF.

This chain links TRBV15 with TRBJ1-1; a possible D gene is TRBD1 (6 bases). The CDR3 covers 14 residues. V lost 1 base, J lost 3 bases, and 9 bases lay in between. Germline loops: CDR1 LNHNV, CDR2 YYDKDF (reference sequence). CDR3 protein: CATSRGRQDTEAFF. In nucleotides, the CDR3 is TGTGCCACCAGCAGAGGAAGACAGGACACTGAAGCTTTCTTT. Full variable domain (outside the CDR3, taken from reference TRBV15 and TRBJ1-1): DAMVIQNPRYQVTQFGKPVTLSCSQTLNHNVMYWYQQKSSQAPKLLFHYYDKDFNNEADTPDNFQSRRPNTSFCFLDIRSPGLGDTAMYLCATSRGRQDTEAFFGQGTRLTVV.

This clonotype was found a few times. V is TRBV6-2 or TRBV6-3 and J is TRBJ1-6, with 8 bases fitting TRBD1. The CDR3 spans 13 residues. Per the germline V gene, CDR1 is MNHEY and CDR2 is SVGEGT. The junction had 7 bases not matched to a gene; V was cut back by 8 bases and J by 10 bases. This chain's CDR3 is CASVQGEGSPLHF. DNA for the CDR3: TGTGCCAGCGTACAGGGGGAAGGATCACCCCTCCACTTT.

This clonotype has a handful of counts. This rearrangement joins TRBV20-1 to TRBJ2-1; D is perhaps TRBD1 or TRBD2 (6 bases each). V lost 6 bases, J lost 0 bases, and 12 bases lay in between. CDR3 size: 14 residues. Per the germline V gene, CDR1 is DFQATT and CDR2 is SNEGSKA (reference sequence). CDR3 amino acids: CSATRGDSYNEQFF. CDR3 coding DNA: TGCAGTGCGACAAGGGGGGACTCCTACAATGAGCAGTTCTTC.

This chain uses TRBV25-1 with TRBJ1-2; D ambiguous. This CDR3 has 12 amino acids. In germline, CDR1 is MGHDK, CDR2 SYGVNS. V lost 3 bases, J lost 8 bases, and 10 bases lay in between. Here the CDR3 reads CASSEGTWGYTF. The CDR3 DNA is TGTGCCAGCAGTGAGGGTACTTGGGGCTACACCTTC.

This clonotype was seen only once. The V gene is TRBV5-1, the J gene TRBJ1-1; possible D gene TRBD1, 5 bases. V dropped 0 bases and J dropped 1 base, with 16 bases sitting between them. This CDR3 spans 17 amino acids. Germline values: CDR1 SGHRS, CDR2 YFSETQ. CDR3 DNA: TGCGCCAGCAGCTTGGACATCGGGGGACTCCAGAACACTGAAGCTTTCTTT. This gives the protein CASSLDIGGLQNTEAFF.

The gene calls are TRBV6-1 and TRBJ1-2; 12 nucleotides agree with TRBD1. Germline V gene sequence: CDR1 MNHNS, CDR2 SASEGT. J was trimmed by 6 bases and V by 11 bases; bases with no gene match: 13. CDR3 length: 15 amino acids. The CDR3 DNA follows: TGTGCCGGCGAGGAGGGACAGGGGGCGCGAAATGGCTACACCTTC. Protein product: CAGEEGQGARNGYTF.

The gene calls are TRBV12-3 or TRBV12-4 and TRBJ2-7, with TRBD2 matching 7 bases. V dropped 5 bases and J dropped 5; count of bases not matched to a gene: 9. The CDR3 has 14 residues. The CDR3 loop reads CASSGDYPDNEQYF. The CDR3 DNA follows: TGTGCCAGCAGTGGGGACTATCCGGACAACGAGCAGTACTTC.